This TCR beta chain emerged from a study of cytomegalovirus exposure and HLA in healthy donors. Broader study findings: Certain indistinguishable V segments, among them TRBV6-2 and TRBV6-3, were excluded. For TCR beta chains, V- and J-gene trimming was later linked to a missense DCLRE1C variant.

Researchers ran the PCR with 60 Vbeta and 13 Jbeta primers. Authors' processing steps: Per a later analysis, the number of unique TCR beta chains was about 80 million, of which some 9.9 million were shared. Clones were sequenced by immunoSEQ multiplex PCR, and TCRdb holds only the in-frame ones, with some missing. V and J calls and clone size are copied from that table; D and trimming were computed from the DNA. The table includes over 70,000 clones, around 69% detected once. Trimming left V 8 bases short and J 4 bases short, with 12 bases between. Germline V gene data show CDR1 as MNHEY and CDR2 as SVGAGI. The length of the CDR3 is 13 residues. As to this clone: Its antigen is currently unknown.

The sequenced sample was PBMCs. This clonotype was obtained from a human donor in good health. V and J are TRBV6-5 and TRBJ1-5, with D tentatively TRBD1 (6 bases). The CDR3 reads CASGERGNQPQHF. In nucleotides, the CDR3 is TGTGCCAGCGGGGAGAGGGGGAATCAGCCCCAGCATTTT.